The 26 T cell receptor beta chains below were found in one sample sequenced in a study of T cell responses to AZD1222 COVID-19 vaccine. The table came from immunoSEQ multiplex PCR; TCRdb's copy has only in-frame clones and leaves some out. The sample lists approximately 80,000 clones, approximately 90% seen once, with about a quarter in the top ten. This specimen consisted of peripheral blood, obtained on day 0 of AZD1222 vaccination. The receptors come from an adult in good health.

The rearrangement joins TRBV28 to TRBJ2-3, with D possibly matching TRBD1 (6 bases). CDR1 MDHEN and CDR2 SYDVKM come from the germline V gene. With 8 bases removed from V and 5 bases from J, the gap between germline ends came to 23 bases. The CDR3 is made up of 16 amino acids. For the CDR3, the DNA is TGTGCCAGCTCCGAAGCCCTGACAGGTTCGGGAGATACGCAGTATTTT. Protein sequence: CASSEALTGSGDTQYF. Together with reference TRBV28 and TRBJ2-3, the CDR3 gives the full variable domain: DVKVTQSSRYLVKRTGEKVFLECVQDMDHENMFWYRQDPGLGLRLIYFSYDVKMKEKGDIPEGYSVSREKKERFSLILESASTNQTSMYLCASSEALTGSGDTQYFGPGTRLTVL.

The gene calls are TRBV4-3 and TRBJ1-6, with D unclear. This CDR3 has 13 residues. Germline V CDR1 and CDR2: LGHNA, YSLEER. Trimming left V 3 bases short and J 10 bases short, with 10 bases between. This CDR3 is CASSHGEESPLHF. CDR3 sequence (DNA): TGCGCCAGCAGCCACGGGGAGGAATCACCCCTCCACTTT.

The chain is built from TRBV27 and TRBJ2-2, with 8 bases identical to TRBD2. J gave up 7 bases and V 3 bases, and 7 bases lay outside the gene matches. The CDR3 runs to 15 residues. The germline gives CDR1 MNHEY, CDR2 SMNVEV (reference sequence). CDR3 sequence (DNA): TGTGCCAGCAGTTTTCAAGCGGGAGTCATCGGGGAGCTGTTTTTT. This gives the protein CASSFQAGVIGELFF.

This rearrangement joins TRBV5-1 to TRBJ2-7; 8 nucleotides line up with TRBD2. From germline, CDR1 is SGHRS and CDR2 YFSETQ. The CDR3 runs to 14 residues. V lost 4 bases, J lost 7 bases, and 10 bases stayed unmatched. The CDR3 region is CASSDSGSSGEQYF. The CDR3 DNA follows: TGCGCCAGCAGCGACAGCGGGAGTTCGGGAGAGCAGTACTTC.

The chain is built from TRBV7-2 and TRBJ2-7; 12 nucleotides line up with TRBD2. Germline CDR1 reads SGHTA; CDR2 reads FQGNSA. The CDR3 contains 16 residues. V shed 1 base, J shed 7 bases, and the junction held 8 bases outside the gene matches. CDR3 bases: TGTGCCAGCAGCTTAGTCCCGACTAGCGGGAGTGGGGAGCAGTACTTC. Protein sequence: CASSLVPTSGSGEQYF.

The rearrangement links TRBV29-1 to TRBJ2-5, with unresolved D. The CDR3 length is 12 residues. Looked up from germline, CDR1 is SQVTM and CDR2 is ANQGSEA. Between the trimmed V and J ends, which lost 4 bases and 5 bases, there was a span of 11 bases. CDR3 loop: CSVVTSRETQYF. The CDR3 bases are TGCAGCGTTGTGACGAGCCGGGAGACCCAGTACTTC.

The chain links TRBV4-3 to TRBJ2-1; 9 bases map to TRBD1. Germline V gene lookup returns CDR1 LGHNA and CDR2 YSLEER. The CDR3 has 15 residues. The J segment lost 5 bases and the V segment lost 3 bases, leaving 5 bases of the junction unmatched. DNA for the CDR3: TGCGCCAGCAGCCATCGACAGGGGGGAAACAATGAGCAGTTCTTC. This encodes CASSHRQGGNNEQFF.

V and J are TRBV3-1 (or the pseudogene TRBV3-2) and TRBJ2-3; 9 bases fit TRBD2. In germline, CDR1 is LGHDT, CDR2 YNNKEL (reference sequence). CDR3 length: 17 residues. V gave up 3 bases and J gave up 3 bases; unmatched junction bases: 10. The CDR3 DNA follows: TGTGCCAGCAGCCATACACTTATAGCGGGAGTGACAGATACGCAGTATTTT. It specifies CASSHTLIAGVTDTQYF.

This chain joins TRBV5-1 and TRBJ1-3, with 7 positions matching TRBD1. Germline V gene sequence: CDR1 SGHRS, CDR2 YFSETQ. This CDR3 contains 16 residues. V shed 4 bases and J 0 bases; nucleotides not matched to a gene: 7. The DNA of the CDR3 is TGCGCCAGCAGCCCGGACCGGGACAGCTCTGGAAACACCATATATTTT. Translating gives CASSPDRDSSGNTIYF.

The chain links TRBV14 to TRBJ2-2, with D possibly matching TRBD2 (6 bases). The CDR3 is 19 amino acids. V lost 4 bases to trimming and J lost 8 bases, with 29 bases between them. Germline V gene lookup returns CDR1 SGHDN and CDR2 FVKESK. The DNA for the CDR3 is TGTGCCAGCAGCCCCCCTCAGGGTCACCAGGAGGGGCCTGAGGGGGAGCTGTTTTTT. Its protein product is CASSPPQGHQEGPEGELFF.

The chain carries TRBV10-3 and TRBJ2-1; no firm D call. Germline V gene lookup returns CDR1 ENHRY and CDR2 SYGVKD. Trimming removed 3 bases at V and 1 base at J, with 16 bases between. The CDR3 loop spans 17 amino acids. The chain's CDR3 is CAISDVTGRMSYNEQFF. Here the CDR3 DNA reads TGTGCCATCAGTGACGTGACCGGGCGAATGTCCTACAATGAGCAGTTCTTC.

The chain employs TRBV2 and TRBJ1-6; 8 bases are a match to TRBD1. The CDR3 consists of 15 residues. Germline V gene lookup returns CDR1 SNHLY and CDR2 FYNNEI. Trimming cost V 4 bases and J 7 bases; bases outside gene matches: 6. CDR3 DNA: TGTGCCAGCAGTGCAGTACGACAGGGGAATTCACCCCTCCACTTT. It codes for CASSAVRQGNSPLHF. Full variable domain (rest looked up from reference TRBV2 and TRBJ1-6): EPEVTQTPSHQVTQMGQEVILRCVPISNHLYFYWYRQILGQKVEFLVSFYNNEISEKSEIFDDQFSVERPDGSNFTLKIRSTKLEDSAMYFCASSAVRQGNSPLHFGNGTRLTVT.

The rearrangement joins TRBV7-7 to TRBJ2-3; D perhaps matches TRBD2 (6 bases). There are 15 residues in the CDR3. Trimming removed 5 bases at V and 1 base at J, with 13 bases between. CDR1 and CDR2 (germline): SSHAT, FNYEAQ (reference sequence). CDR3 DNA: TGTGCCAGCAGCCTTGGGGGGTTCGGCACAGATACGCAGTATTTT. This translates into CASSLGGFGTDTQYF.

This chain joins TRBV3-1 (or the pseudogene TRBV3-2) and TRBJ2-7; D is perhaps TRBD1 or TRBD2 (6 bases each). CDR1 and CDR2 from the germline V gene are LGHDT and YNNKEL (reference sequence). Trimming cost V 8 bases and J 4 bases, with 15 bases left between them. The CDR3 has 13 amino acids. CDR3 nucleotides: TGTGCCAGCGGGGGGCTGTTTGGGTACGAGCAGTACTTC. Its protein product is CASGGLFGYEQYF.

The DNA of the CDR3 is TGTGCCAGCAGTTTGATTAAAGCAGACTCTGGAAACACCATATATTTT. This gives the protein CASSLIKADSGNTIYF. The V call is TRBV28, the J call TRBJ1-3; no firm D call. Trimming removed 3 bases from V and 0 bases from J, with 12 bases in between. This CDR3 comprises 16 residues. Germline CDR1 MDHEN, CDR2 SYDVKM.

The CDR3 here is CASRPTYRDREPTNEKLFF. CDR3 nucleotides: TGTGCCAGCAGGCCTACCTACCGGGACAGGGAACCAACTAATGAAAAACTGTTTTTT. The rearrangement joins TRBV6-2 or TRBV6-3 to TRBJ1-4; 9 positions match TRBD1. The germline gives CDR1 MNHEY, CDR2 SVGEGT. This CDR3 has 19 residues. With 6 bases clipped from V and 0 bases from J, the junction kept 14 bases outside the gene matches.

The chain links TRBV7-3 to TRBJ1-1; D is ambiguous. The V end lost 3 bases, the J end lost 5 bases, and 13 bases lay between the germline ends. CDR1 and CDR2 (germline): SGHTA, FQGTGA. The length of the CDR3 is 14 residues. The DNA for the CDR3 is TGTGCCAGCAGCTTGAATACCGGAGGGACTGAAGCTTTCTTT. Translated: CASSLNTGGTEAFF.

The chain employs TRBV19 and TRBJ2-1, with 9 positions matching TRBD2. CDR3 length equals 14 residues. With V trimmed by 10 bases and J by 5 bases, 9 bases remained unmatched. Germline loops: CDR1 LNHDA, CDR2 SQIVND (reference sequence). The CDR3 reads CATAPLAGDNEQFF. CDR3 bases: TGTGCCACCGCCCCACTAGCGGGTGACAATGAGCAGTTCTTC.

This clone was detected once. The CDR3, as DNA: TGTGCCAGCAGTTTATCTTCGGGTGAATGGAGGTACTTC. Protein: CASSLSSGEWRYF. This sequence joins TRBV12-3 or TRBV12-4 and TRBJ2-7; D is unresolved. The CDR3 is 13 residues long. V lost 2 bases to trimming and J lost 12 bases, with 17 bases between them.

The CDR3 sequence is CASSLVAGEGYNEQFF. The CDR3 bases are TGTGCCAGCAGCTTAGTAGCGGGAGAGGGCTACAATGAGCAGTTCTTC. V gene TRBV7-3 combines with J gene TRBJ2-1; TRBD2 matches at 9 bases. Trimming removed 2 bases from V and 3 bases from J; junction bases left unmatched: 5. The V gene's germline CDR1 is SGHTA and CDR2 FQGTGA. There are 16 residues in the CDR3.

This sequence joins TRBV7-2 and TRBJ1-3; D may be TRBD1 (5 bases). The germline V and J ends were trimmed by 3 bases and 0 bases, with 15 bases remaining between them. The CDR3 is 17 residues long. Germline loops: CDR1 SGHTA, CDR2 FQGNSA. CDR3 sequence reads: CASSFTPDTRSGNTIYF. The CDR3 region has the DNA TGTGCCAGCAGCTTTACGCCGGACACCCGCTCTGGAAACACCATATATTTT.

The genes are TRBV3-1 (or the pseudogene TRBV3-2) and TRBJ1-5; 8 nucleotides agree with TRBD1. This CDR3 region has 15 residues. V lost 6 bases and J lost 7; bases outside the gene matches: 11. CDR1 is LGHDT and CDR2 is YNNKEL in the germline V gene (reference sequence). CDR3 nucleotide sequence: TGTGCCAGCAGTTTAGGACAGGGTGGGGCGCAGCCCCAGCATTTT. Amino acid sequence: CASSLGQGGAQPQHF.

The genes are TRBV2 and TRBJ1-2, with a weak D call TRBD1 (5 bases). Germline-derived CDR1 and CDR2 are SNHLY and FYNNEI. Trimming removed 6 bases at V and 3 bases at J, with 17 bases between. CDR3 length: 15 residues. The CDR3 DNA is TGTGCCAGCAGCGGGGACGGGGTGGCCTACTATGGCTACACCTTC. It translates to CASSGDGVAYYGYTF.

The CDR3 DNA is TGTGCCAGCTCACCAGGGAGTCAATATAGCAATCAGCCCCAGCATTTT. This codes for CASSPGSQYSNQPQHF. The chain carries TRBV18 and TRBJ1-5; D unclear. The length of the CDR3 is 16 residues. The germline V gene has CDR1 KGHSH and CDR2 LQKENI. V was shortened by 2 bases and J by 0 bases, with 11 bases between the two germline ends. The variable domain in full, completed from reference TRBV18 and TRBJ1-5, reads NAGVMQNPRHLVRRRGQEARLRCSPMKGHSHVYWYRQLPEEGLKFMVYLQKENIIDESGMPKERFSAEFPKEGPSILRIQQVVRGDSAAYFCASSPGSQYSNQPQHFGDGTRLSIL.

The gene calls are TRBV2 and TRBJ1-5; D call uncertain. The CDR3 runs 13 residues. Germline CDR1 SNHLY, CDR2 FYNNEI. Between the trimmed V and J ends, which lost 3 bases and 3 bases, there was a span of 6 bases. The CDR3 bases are TGTGCCAGCAGTGAGGGGAACAATCAGCCCCAGCATTTT. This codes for CASSEGNNQPQHF.

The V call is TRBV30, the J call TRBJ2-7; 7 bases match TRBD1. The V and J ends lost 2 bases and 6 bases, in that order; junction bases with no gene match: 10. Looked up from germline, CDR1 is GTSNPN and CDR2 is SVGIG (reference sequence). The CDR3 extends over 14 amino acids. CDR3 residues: CAWSRGGTVSEQYF. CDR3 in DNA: TGTGCCTGGAGTCGAGGGGGCACAGTTTCCGAGCAGTACTTC.